Below, one T cell receptor (beta chain) is given with its context. This clone's antigen is unknown. Per-nucleotide qualities are absent, and no much larger clonotype sits a single base away. Read against the paper, the sample's time point label means: baseline pretreatment blood. The sample's treatment or condition label, in plain terms: 15 Gy SBRT to primary tumor, nephrectomy 4 weeks later. To track tumor-enriched clonotypes, serial peripheral blood was sampled from radiation-treated patients at baseline and at 2 weeks and 4 weeks after SBRT. All patients had renal cell carcinoma with clear cell pathology. Genomic DNA for TCR sequencing was prepared using the QIAamp DNA Blood Mini Kit (Qiagen). The analyses included only samples that passed all quality control checks. The sample belongs to a study of radiation and T cells in renal cell carcinoma (TCRdb year 2020). Looking at the study overall: The samples were obtained from a clinical trial, where primary renal cell carcinomas were treated with 15 Gy stereotactic body radiation therapy and then removed by nephrectomy 4 weeks afterward. A total of about 3.8 million unique CDR3 nucleotide sequences, encoding roughly 2.7 million unique CDR3 amino acid sequences, were found across all 50 or so samples. A total of under 60 samples underwent TCR beta sequencing, made up of 25 or so tumors and approximately 27 peripheral blood samples.

On the study overall, not on this receptor specifically: Because no pretreatment tumor biopsies were available, whether clonotypes were present in the tumor at baseline could not be determined. Dynamics of the blood repertoire were not tracked past 4 weeks after treatment. In blood, the top tumor clonotypes increased from baseline to 2 weeks after radiation and then shrank by 4 weeks, which suggests a temporary expansion of tumor-resident clones. The single-armed trial design could not address effects of radiation dose or scheduling on the TCR repertoire.

The immunoSEQ kit was used, according to the manufacturer's recommendations, to generate TCR beta libraries from genomic DNA. To prepare libraries, a first multiplex PCR with proprietary primers was run, followed by a second PCR that added unique barcodes, and a bead cleanup was done after each round. Each sample batch included a kit-provided positive control reaction and a negative control reaction. The final libraries were assessed on an Agilent 4200 TapeStation D1000 ScreenTape, pooled by volume, and quantified by qPCR. Sequencing ran on an Illumina NextSeq500 with a MidOutput 150-cycle cartridge, using 156 Read1 and 15 Index1 cycles with kit custom primers. The pooled library was loaded at roughly 0.93 pM, with an approximately 20% PhiX control spiked in. The paper's processing steps were these. The vendor-processed data were analyzed in R, and a clonotype was defined as all T cells that share the same CDR3 nucleotide sequence. For clone abundance analyses, frequencies were normalized to the 10,000 most abundant clones per sample. Before analysis, public T cell clones were removed, and these numbered fewer than five per sample on average. An abundance difference of at least 32-fold between compartments was the criterion for calling clonotypes tumor-enriched or baseline blood-enriched. A beta-binomial differential abundance model was used to identify clonotypes that expanded or contracted between blood time points. The Baroni-Urbani and Buser coefficient was used to measure tumor-blood repertoire similarity, and groups were compared with two-tailed Wilcoxon tests in R. What TCRdb holds here is the immuneACCESS table cut down to in-frame rearrangements. Part of the clones is not present; checked against another copy, under half of the missing clones reflect an unresolved V gene, and the others are unexplained. The V and J calls and the clone size are those of that table, but D and trimming were determined from the DNA. This sample is represented by about 140,000 clones; roughly 80% of them were singletons. Approximately 20% of the sample goes to the ten largest clones.

Sequencing was performed on blood, taken from a patient whose treatment included radiotherapy and nephrectomy. The sequence was obtained from a woman aged 50 to 60 with renal cell carcinoma.

The DNA sequence is TGTGCCAGCATGACCGGGAACTATGGCTACACCTTC. It is translated as CASMTGNYGYTF. The rearranged chain carries TRBV25-1 and TRBJ1-2; the D gene remains uncertain. Deletion took 7 bases off V and 2 bases off J, with a span of 8 bases between the germline ends. The CDR1 and CDR2 encoded by the germline V gene are MGHDK and SYGVNS. The CDR3, cysteine through phenylalanine, is 12 amino acids long. Kept here is only the CDR3 DNA, which spans 36 bases and is read in frame from base 1.